The source of this TCR beta chain is a study of tumor-infiltrating lymphocytes in primary liver carcinoma. Germline assignment: CDR1 MDHEN and CDR2 SYDVKM. The CDR3 has 17 residues. Details on this clonotype: The junction does not match germline at one end; this may be a read error.

Co-extracting RNA and DNA was done with roughly 17-34 mg of unsorted bulk tissue as input. Using a constant-region primer together with ProtoScript II reverse transcriptase, TCR beta cDNA was made from 450 to 600 ng of total RNA. It was through three nested multiplex PCR rounds of slightly modified ARM-PCR that TCR beta libraries arose. The first two PCR rounds used TRBV1-TRBV30 primers with a Cbeta primer, roughly 10 cycles each. TCRdb re-called the multiplex PCR reads with MiXCR, one entry per CDR3 protein. There are 100,000 to 150,000 distinct CDR3 sequences in the sample; 65% occur only once, and 9.3% lies in the top ten.

Sequences were obtained from liver tumor tissue from sampling region 1. Indicated subset: tumor region T1, superior pole. The chain is built from TRBV28 and TRBJ2-1; no reliable D call. The sequence was collected from a woman aged 55-70 years with primary liver carcinoma and hepatitis B virus infection. The CDR3 region has the DNA TGTGCCAGCAGTTTAGCGACTTTTGTCTTCTCCTATAATGAGCAGTTCTTC. Translating gives CASSLATFVFSYNEQFF. The full variable domain, completed using reference TRBV28 and TRBJ2-1, is DVKVTQSSRYLVKRTGEKVFLECVQDMDHENMFWYRQDPGLGLRLIYFSYDVKMKEKGDIPEGYSVSREKKERFSLILESASTNQTSMYLCASSLATFVFSYNEQFFGPGTRLTVL.